Listed below are T cell receptor beta chains from one sample, sequenced in a study of vaccination and CD4 T cells after COVID-19. TCRdb reprocessed the PCR reads via MiXCR and lists one record per CDR3 protein. The sample lists some 19,000 distinct CDR3 sequences, 51% occurring once. No antigen has been identified for these receptors. Sequencing was performed on CD4+ T cells from blood, cultured in vitro, taken about 7 months after SARS-CoV-2 vaccination. These receptors were collected from a human donor who had recovered from COVID-19. Both conserved end residues are part of each CDR3. The D gene is left open where the match is weak. Clone size is shown for a subset of rows, as once, few, many or a class of expanded clone.

D: .
V: TRBV20-1
J: TRBJ2-3
size: .
DNA: TGCAGTGCTAGCCGCTTGGGGACGGGGATAGATACGCAGTATTTT
CDR3: CSASRLGTGIDTQYF

D: .
V: TRBV20-1
J: TRBJ1-4
size: .
DNA: TGCAGTGCTGGATCCACTGGGAATGAAAAACTGTTTTTT
CDR3: CSAGSTGNEKLFF

D: .
V: TRBV20-1
J: TRBJ1-2
size: .
DNA: TGCAGTGCTAGATTGGCAGCGACCTATGGCTACACCTTC
CDR3: CSARLAATYGYTF

D: .
V: TRBV11-3
J: TRBJ2-1
size: once
DNA: TGTGCCAGCAGCTTAGCGGGAGAGGAGGATGAGCAGTTCTTC
CDR3: CASSLAGEEDEQFF

D: .
V: TRBV29-1
J: TRBJ2-5
size: .
DNA: TGCAGCGTTGGTCACGAGACCCAGTACTTC
CDR3: CSVGHETQYF

D: .
V: TRBV7-8
J: TRBJ2-7
size: .
DNA: TGTGCCAGCAGCCCAGGGGTCGGCTACGAGCAGTACTTC
CDR3: CASSPGVGYEQYF

D: .
V: TRBV27
J: TRBJ2-3
size: few
DNA: TGTGCCAGCAGTTTATATTTAGACAGAACAGATACGCAGTATTTT
CDR3: CASSLYLDRTDTQYF

D: TRBD1
V: TRBV7-9
J: TRBJ2-1
size: once
DNA: TGTGCCAGCAGCCAGGACAGGCCGGACAATGAGCAGTTCTTC
CDR3: CASSQDRPDNEQFF

D: .
V: TRBV7-3
J: TRBJ2-1
size: .
DNA: TGTGCCAGCAGCTTATATCCCCCAACGGGAGCCTACAATGAGCAGTTCTTC
CDR3: CASSLYPPTGAYNEQFF

D: TRBD2
V: TRBV7-2
J: TRBJ2-3
size: .
DNA: TGTGCCAGCAGCCACTCGGGACTAGCGGGAGCAGGAGGGACGCAGTATTTT
CDR3: CASSHSGLAGAGGTQYF

D: .
V: TRBV7-2
J: TRBJ2-5
size: .
DNA: TGTGCCAGCAGCTTTGTTGGGGCAGAGACCCAGTACTTC
CDR3: CASSFVGAETQYF

D: TRBD1
V: TRBV19
J: TRBJ2-2
size: .
DNA: TGTGCCAGTAGTGAGGGGGCGTGGACCGGGGAGCTGTTTTTT
CDR3: CASSEGAWTGELFF